The rows below give T cell receptor beta chains drawn from one sample of a study of blood T cells in healthy people across ages. TCRdb independently ran MiXCR on the 5' RACE reads; one entry per CDR3 protein. Counted here are around 500,000 distinct CDR3 sequences, about 29% occurring once; the ten biggest clones make up about 3.3%. Another study also made use of these data, one on T cells of mothers and their children.

The sequenced sample was blood. These receptors came from a boy younger than 10 in good health. Each CDR3 is given with its conserved first and last residue. Each record gives: J gene, CDR3 length, V gene, CDR3 protein.

TRBJ1-2 12 TRBV27 CASRGQDYGYTF
TRBJ2-1 12 TRBV20-1 CSASRGGLEQFF
TRBJ2-7 17 TRBV30 CAWSPPPTSGRPGEQYF
TRBJ2-5 15 TRBV6-5 CASSSGTSGGGTQYF
TRBJ1-1 14 TRBV6-6 CASLETPMNTEAFF
TRBJ2-7 15 TRBV6-5 CASSYEERGDYEQYF
TRBJ2-7 13 TRBV7-9 CASSSSGREEQYF
TRBJ2-2 15 TRBV10-3 CAIKIGGASTGELFF
TRBJ1-2 12 TRBV20-1 CSARPRGIGYTF
TRBJ2-2 15 TRBV5-1 CASSPRRSNTGELFF
TRBJ1-5 15 TRBV21-1 CASSKTGGVCQPQHF
TRBJ1-5 17 TRBV19 CASRLRWSEVSNQPQHF
TRBJ1-1 15 TRBV14 CASSQGIWGVSEAFF
TRBJ1-2 14 TRBV6-7 CASSSDRVSYGYTF
TRBJ2-1 13 TRBV7-9 CASSLTEGFEQFF
TRBJ1-5 14 TRBV29-1 CSVGGGRGNQPQHF
TRBJ2-5 15 TRBV13 CASSPSGMNQETQYF
TRBJ2-5 15 TRBV5-4 CASSLGGFSQETQYF
TRBJ1-5 16 TRBV12-3/TRBV12-4 CASSLGAGLKPQPQHF
TRBJ1-2 13 TRBV20-1 CSARANGGNGYTF
TRBJ1-4 14 TRBV21-1 CASSQGVRREKLFF
TRBJ2-7 15 TRBV6-2/TRBV6-3 CASSRDRGGTYEQYF
TRBJ1-5 14 TRBV19 CASSRRYSNQPQHF
TRBJ1-4 14 TRBV19 CASSIGGLDEKLFF
TRBJ2-5 14 TRBV9 CASSQRLDLETQYF
TRBJ2-7 14 TRBV21-1 CASSAPGPTYEQYF
TRBJ1-1 17 TRBV20-1 CSARDYNNRVLNTEAFF
TRBJ2-1 16 TRBV20-1 CSAGTSGGATYNEQFF
TRBJ1-5 15 TRBV12-3/TRBV12-4 CASKRGTAHNQPQHF
TRBJ2-5 14 TRBV28 CASSGGLEKETQYF
TRBJ1-4 15 TRBV7-2 CASSPGTGLNEKLFF
TRBJ1-3 17 TRBV28 CASSTSLTGGPGNTIYF
TRBJ2-7 15 TRBV7-3 CASSLMASGVGEQYF
TRBJ2-5 14 TRBV6-6 CASSEGQGVETQYF
TRBJ2-7 16 TRBV10-2 CASSETSTGGSYEQYF
- 16 TRBV3-1 CASSQVEGTSYNEQFF
TRBJ2-4 14 TRBV27 CASSFEASTNIQYF
TRBJ2-7 15 TRBV12-3/TRBV12-4 CASSQRLAGGLEQYF
TRBJ2-3 15 TRBV20-1 CSARGGGRDTDTQYF
- 12 TRBV14 CASSPRSHEQYF
TRBJ2-1 14 TRBV2 CASSEVSSYNEQFF
TRBJ2-4 13 TRBV7-7 CASSWREGDIQYF
TRBJ2-6 18 TRBV7-2 CASSLGAGTYSEANVLTF
TRBJ2-7 14 TRBV5-1 CASSLGSNSYEQYF
TRBJ2-3 16 TRBV12-3/TRBV12-4 CASSFIAGGPGDTQYF
TRBJ2-5 16 TRBV7-9 CASSSATVYRGETQYF
TRBJ2-5 14 TRBV4-3 CASSQVQGKETQYF
TRBJ2-1 15 TRBV10-3 CAISEYPSTTNEQFF
TRBJ2-7 14 TRBV13 CASRTSGGNYEQYF
TRBJ2-3 14 TRBV12-3/TRBV12-4 CASSLSGTGDTQYF